Here is one T cell receptor (beta chain) with its context. Its antigen remains unknown. V was trimmed by 1 base and J by 0 bases, leaving 9 bases between them. Germline lookup yields CDR1 SGHTA and CDR2 FQGNSA. The CDR3 loop spans 15 amino acids. Each unsorted PBMC replicate got 300 ng genomic DNA, approximately 29,000 genomes. How the authors handled the data: Without quality scores, immunoSEQ junctional reads could not be filtered like full-length reads. TCRdb's copy holds only in-frame clones and misses some; the assay was immunoSEQ multiplex PCR. Clone size and the V and J calls come from that table; the DNA yielded D and trimming. The sample contains approximately 470,000 clones, more than 75% of which appear only once. This sample is drawn from a study of shared clonotypes between healthy human individuals. General study findings and limits: The expectation was that sequencing depth would affect clonotype sharing among donors. Donor scarcity curtailed the genetic and exposure-history diversity represented herein.

This receptor was obtained from a woman aged 40-49 years in good health. Some clones in this sample may be carry-over from other donors' samples. The genes are TRBV7-2 and TRBJ1-1; D not certain. The sample comprised PBMCs. CDR3 protein: CASSLEFRLNTEAFF. The CDR3 DNA reads as TGTGCCAGCAGCTTAGAGTTCAGATTGAACACTGAAGCTTTCTTT. The variable domain in full, with the rest retrieved from reference TRBV7-2 and TRBJ1-1, is GAGVSQSPSNKVTEKGKDVELRCDPISGHTALYWYRQSLGQGLEFLIYFQGNSAPDKSGLPSDRFSAERTGGSVSTLTIQRTQQEDSAVYLCASSLEFRLNTEAFFGQGTRLTVV.